These 20 T cell receptor beta chains originate from one sample sequenced in a study of metastatic and nonmetastatic thyroid tumors. All patients were untreated before thyroid surgery. TCRdb re-called the PCR reads via MiXCR. The sample has tens of thousands of clones; 25% to 30% are singletons. Specimen: blood. These TCRs come from a female donor with papillary thyroid cancer or a benign thyroid nodule (not recorded which). Some clones in this sample may be carry-over from other donors' samples.

The V call is TRBV5-1, the J call TRBJ1-2; no reliable D call. The CDR3 covers 13 residues. Per germline, CDR1 SGHRS and CDR2 YFSETQ. V was shortened by 0 bases and J by 8 bases, with 11 bases between the two germline ends. CDR3 nucleotide sequence: TGCGCCAGCAGCTTGGAGGGCAGCCGGGGCTACACCTTC. Encoded protein: CASSLEGSRGYTF.

This clone came up many times. The chain recombines TRBV18 with TRBJ1-5; weak D call: TRBD1 (5 bases). V was trimmed by 6 bases and J by 5 bases, leaving 14 bases between them. Per germline, CDR1 KGHSH and CDR2 LQKENI. This CDR3 has 14 amino acids. CDR3 sequence (DNA): TGTGCCAGCTCGCCTTACGGGGACCATCAGCCCCAGCATTTT. Protein sequence: CASSPYGDHQPQHF. The variable domain in full, completed from reference TRBV18 and TRBJ1-5, reads NAGVMQNPRHLVRRRGQEARLRCSPMKGHSHVYWYRQLPEEGLKFMVYLQKENIIDESGMPKERFSAEFPKEGPSILRIQQVVRGDSAAYFCASSPYGDHQPQHFGDGTRLSIL.

CDR3 coding DNA: TGTGCCAGCAGCTTAGCAGGGGCGGTAAATCAGCCCCAGCATTTT. Amino acids: CASSLAGAVNQPQHF. The J gene is TRBJ1-5, the V gene TRBV7-2; tentative D call: TRBD1 (5 bases). CDR3 length equals 15 residues. Germline CDR1 is SGHTA and CDR2 is FQGNSA. Trimming shortened V by 0 bases and J by 4 bases, and 10 bases separated the two germline ends.

Comments on this clone: A much larger clonotype is one base distant, so this may be a read error. The sample contains more than one DNA sequence encoding this CDR3. This chain uses TRBV15 with TRBJ2-1; D unclear. CDR1 and CDR2 (germline): LNHNV, YYDKDF (reference sequence). V lost 0 bases to trimming and J lost 4 bases, with 10 bases between them. The CDR3 is made up of 15 amino acids. CDR3 amino acids: CATSRDTDPYNEQFF. CDR3 nucleotides: TGTGCCACCAGCAGAGATACGGACCCTTACAATGAGCAGTTCTTC.

The chain joins TRBV3-1 to TRBJ2-7; either TRBD1 or TRBD2 may fit D (5 bases each). This CDR3 has 14 amino acids. Germline lookup yields CDR1 LGHDT and CDR2 YNNKEL (reference sequence). Trimming stripped 4 bases from V and 7 bases from J, with 17 bases between. The CDR3 loop is CASSRGDQGEEQYF. CDR3 DNA: TGTGCCAGCAGCCGAGGGGACCAGGGCGAGGAGCAGTACTTC.

Points on this clone: At one end the junction does not follow the germline gene, possibly because of a read error. V usage is TRBV7-7 and J usage is TRBJ1-5; 8 bases agree with TRBD1. CDR3 size: 16 residues. Per the germline V gene, CDR1 is SSHAT and CDR2 is FNYEAQ (reference sequence). Written as DNA, the CDR3 is TGTGCTAGCAGCTTGGGGGACAGGTTAGAAGGTCAGCCCCAGCATTTT. Protein product: CASSLGDRLEGQPQHF.

The sample holds many counts of this clone. This chain connects TRBV4-3 to TRBJ2-3; 10 nucleotides agree with TRBD2. Germline-derived CDR1 and CDR2 are LGHNA and YSLEER. The junction had 9 bases not matched to a gene; V was cut back by 1 base and J by 11 bases. This CDR3 region has 15 residues. CDR3 amino acids: CASSQGLAGVAQQYF. CDR3 DNA: TGCGCCAGCAGCCAAGGTCTAGCGGGGGTCGCGCAGCAGTATTTT.

V and J are TRBV7-6 and TRBJ1-2; 7 bases agree with TRBD1. The CDR3 has 15 residues. Germline CDR1 reads SGHVS; CDR2 reads FNYEAQ. V gave up 4 bases and J gave up 8 bases; unmatched junction bases: 13. CDR3 in amino acids: CASSSAPGQLLGYTF. CDR3 in DNA: TGTGCCAGCAGCTCTGCGCCGGGACAGCTTTTGGGCTACACCTTC.

This clone appeared once. Sequence at one end of the junction differs from germline and may be a read error. The chain has TRBV5-1 and TRBJ2-2; tentatively, D is TRBD2 (5 bases). Germline CDR1 and CDR2: SGHRS and YFSETQ. The length of the CDR3 is 17 residues. As DNA, the CDR3 is TGCTCCAGCAGCTTGGCTGGTGATAGGGAGAACCCCGGTGAGCTGTTTTTT. As protein: CSSSLAGDRENPGELFF.

This rearrangement joins TRBV5-1 to TRBJ2-1; D is ambiguous. This CDR3 has 11 amino acids. Germline CDR1 SGHRS, CDR2 YFSETQ. V was clipped by 2 bases and J by 7 bases, with 4 bases between them. The CDR3 bases are TGCGCCAGCAGCTTTGAAAATGAGCAGTTCTTC. This codes for CASSFENEQFF.

The V and J genes are TRBV2 and TRBJ2-3, with TRBD2 as a possible D gene (6 bases). V lost 2 bases and J 8 bases, leaving 20 bases between the germline ends. The CDR3 consists of 16 residues. Germline CDR1 SNHLY, CDR2 FYNNEI. Here the CDR3 reads CASSEFVPSARGTQYF. The CDR3 DNA follows: TGTGCCAGCAGTGAATTTGTCCCTAGCGCTAGAGGTACGCAGTATTTT.

This clone was counted a few times. One end of the junction is discordant with germline, which a read error may explain. This chain connects TRBV20-1 to TRBJ2-7; weak D call: TRBD2 (5 bases). This CDR3 is built from 12 residues. Germline-derived CDR1 and CDR2 are DFQATT and SNEGSKA (reference sequence). CDR3 region: CSARGPNSPGGF. CDR3 DNA: TGCAGTGCTAGGGGCCCCAATTCCCCCGGAGGCTTC.

This clone was found a few times. The chain recombines TRBV15 with TRBJ1-5; D is uncertain. Germline loops: CDR1 LNHNV, CDR2 YYDKDF (reference sequence). This CDR3 region has 16 residues. V was clipped by 0 bases and J by 2 bases, with 11 bases between them. CDR3 DNA: TGTGCCACCAGCAGAGATAGGGCAGGAGGCAATCAGCCCCAGCATTTT. Translated: CATSRDRAGGNQPQHF.

This clone appeared many times. The chain is built from TRBV20-1 and TRBJ2-1; 7 nucleotides line up with TRBD2. V lost 6 bases to trimming and J lost 5 bases; unmatched junction nucleotides: 10. The CDR3 spans 14 residues. Germline CDR1 is DFQATT and CDR2 is SNEGSKA (reference sequence). The CDR3 bases are TGCAGTGCCCCGCTAATGGCGGGAGACAATGAGCAGTTCTTC. Amino acids: CSAPLMAGDNEQFF.

This clone came up many times. The V and J genes are TRBV5-8 and TRBJ2-1, with D uncertain. CDR1 and CDR2 from the germline V gene are SGHTS and YDEGEE. This CDR3 is built from 14 residues. V was clipped by 4 bases and J by 5 bases, with 13 bases between them. In nucleotides, the CDR3 is TGTGCCAGCAGCCCAAGGACGGATGACAATGAGCAGTTCTTC. Protein product: CASSPRTDDNEQFF.

This clone was observed at least ten times. This sequence joins TRBV6-1 and TRBJ2-4; possibly TRBD1 for D (6 bases). The CDR3 spans 15 residues. V lost 5 bases to trimming and J lost 1 base, with 12 bases between them. Per the germline V gene, CDR1 is MNHNS and CDR2 is SASEGT. This chain's CDR3 is CASSSQGTAKNIQYF. CDR3 in DNA: TGTGCCAGCAGTTCGCAGGGGACGGCCAAAAACATTCAGTACTTC.

This clone was observed many times. The genes are TRBV11-1 and TRBJ1-1, with D perhaps matching TRBD1 (6 bases). Germline V gene sequence: CDR1 SGHAT, CDR2 FQDESV (reference sequence). There are 15 residues in the CDR3. The V end lost 10 bases, the J end lost 1 base, and 19 bases lay between the germline ends. This CDR3 is CATQTLGAKNTEAFF. The CDR3 DNA reads TGTGCCACCCAAACCTTGGGGGCAAAGAACACTGAAGCTTTCTTT.

This clone showed up just a few times. The chain combines TRBV20-1 with TRBJ2-7, with 14 bases aligning to TRBD2. This CDR3 has 16 amino acids. Germline assignment: CDR1 DFQATT and CDR2 SNEGSKA (reference sequence). Trimming removed 5 bases from V and 3 bases from J; junction bases left unmatched: 9. The CDR3 loop reads CSALDSGLAGGYEQYF. The CDR3 DNA sequence: TGCAGTGCTTTAGACAGCGGACTAGCGGGGGGCTACGAGCAGTACTTC.

This clone was counted many times. The gene calls are TRBV6-1 and TRBJ1-2, with TRBD1 identical over 7 bases. Germline CDR1 reads MNHNS; CDR2 reads SASEGT. The CDR3 is made up of 14 amino acids. Losses at the gene ends were 6 bases for V and 0 bases for J; bases not matched to a gene: 4. CDR3 DNA: TGTGCCAGCAGGCGACAGGGTCCTAACTATGGCTACACCTTC. Protein product: CASRRQGPNYGYTF.

The sample holds many counts of this clone. The DNA of the CDR3 is TGTGCCAGCAGTGAAGTACAAGGGGACAACTATGGCTACACCTTC. Its translation: CASSEVQGDNYGYTF. The rearrangement joins TRBV2 to TRBJ1-2, with D perhaps TRBD1 (5 bases). The CDR3 consists of 15 residues. Germline CDR1 and CDR2: SNHLY and FYNNEI. The V end lost 1 base, the J end lost 2 bases, and 11 bases lay between the germline ends.